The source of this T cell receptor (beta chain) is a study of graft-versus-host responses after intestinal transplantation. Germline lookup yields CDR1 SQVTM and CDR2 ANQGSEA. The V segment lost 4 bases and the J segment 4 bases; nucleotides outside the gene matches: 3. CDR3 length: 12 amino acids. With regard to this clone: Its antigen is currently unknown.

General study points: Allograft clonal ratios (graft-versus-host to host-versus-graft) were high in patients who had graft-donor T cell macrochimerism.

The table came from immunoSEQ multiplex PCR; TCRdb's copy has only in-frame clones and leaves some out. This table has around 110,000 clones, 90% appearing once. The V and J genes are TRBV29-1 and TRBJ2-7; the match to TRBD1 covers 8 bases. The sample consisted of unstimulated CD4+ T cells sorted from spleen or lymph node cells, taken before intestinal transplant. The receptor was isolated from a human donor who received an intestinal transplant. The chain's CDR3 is CSVVDREYEQYF. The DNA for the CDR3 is TGCAGCGTTGTGGACAGGGAGTACGAGCAGTACTTC.